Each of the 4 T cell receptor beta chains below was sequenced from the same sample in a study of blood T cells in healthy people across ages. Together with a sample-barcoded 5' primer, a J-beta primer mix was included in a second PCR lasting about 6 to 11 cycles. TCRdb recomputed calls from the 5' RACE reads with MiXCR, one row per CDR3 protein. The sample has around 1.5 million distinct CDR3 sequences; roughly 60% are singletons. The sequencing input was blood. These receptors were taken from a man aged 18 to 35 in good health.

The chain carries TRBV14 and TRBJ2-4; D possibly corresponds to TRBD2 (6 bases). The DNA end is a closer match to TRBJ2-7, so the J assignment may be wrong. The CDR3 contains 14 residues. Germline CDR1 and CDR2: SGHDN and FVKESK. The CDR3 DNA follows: TGTGCCAGCAGCGACACCGGGACTTACTACGAGCAGTACTTC. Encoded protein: CASSDTGTYYEQYF.

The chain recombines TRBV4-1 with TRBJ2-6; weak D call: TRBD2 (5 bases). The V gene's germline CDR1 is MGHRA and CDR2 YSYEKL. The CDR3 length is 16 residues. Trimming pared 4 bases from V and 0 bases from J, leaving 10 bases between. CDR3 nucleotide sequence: TGCGCCAGCAGCCCGGACTGGAGCTCTGGGGCCAACGTCCTGACTTTC. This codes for CASSPDWSSGANVLTF.

CDR3 residues: CASSLRTGEGEAFF. The CDR3 bases are TGTGCCAGCAGCTTACGGACAGGGGAGGGTGAAGCTTTCTTT. This chain links TRBV7-2 with TRBJ1-1; TRBD1 agrees at 9 bases. The CDR3 consists of 14 residues. Germline V CDR1 and CDR2: SGHTA, FQGNSA. The V segment lost 2 bases and the J segment 7 bases; nucleotides outside the gene matches: 5.

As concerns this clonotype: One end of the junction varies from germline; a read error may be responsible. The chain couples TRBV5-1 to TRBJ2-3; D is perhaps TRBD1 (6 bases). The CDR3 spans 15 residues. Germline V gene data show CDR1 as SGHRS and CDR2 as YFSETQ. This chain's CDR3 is CASSPQGRPTDMQYF. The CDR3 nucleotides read TGCGCCAGCAGCCCCCAGGGGAGACCCACAGATATGCAGTATTTT.